This T cell receptor (beta chain) was found in a study of OX40 agonist ivuxolimab in advanced cancers. Looking at the study overall: Ivuxolimab was a fully human IgG2 agonistic monoclonal antibody targeting the costimulatory receptor OX40 (CD134). Prior anti-PD-1, anti-PD-L1 or anti-CTLA-4 therapy was permitted, and checkpoint inhibitors had been received by roughly 40% of dose-escalation patients. The dose-escalation cohort was 82.7% male with a mean age of roughly 60 years, ranging from roughly 20 to 85. The paper describes the monotherapy dose-escalation part (N of about 57 patients) of the phase I trial of ivuxolimab. Intravenous ivuxolimab was administered to patients every 2 weeks at six dose levels: 0.01, 0.1, 0.3, 1.5, 3 and 10 mg/kg. Partial responses occurred in three dose-escalation patients: two with cutaneous melanoma and one with hepatocellular carcinoma. The point of sequencing TCRbeta in the periphery was to test whether ivuxolimab changed TCR sequence diversity and drove clonal T-cell expansion. Of the approximately 54 patients in dose escalation, 19 had hepatocellular carcinoma, about 15 had melanoma, 9 had renal cell carcinoma and 9 had head and neck cancer.

General findings and caveats noted by the study authors: Clonal expansion of both CD4+ and CD8+ blood T cells was observed from baseline to week 6 at doses 0.1 to 3.0 mg/kg. On average, CD8+ T cells showed more expanded clones than CD4+ T cells after ivuxolimab. Partial responders in the 0.1-3.0 mg/kg groups had among the lowest normalized peripheral clonal expansion, especially among CD8+ T cells. Low levels of normalized T-cell clonal expansion were also shown by some nonresponding patients. The antigen specificity of the clonally expanded peripheral T cells was not determined.

The trial excluded patients who had a history of autoimmune disease or who were on systemic immunosuppression. Peripheral blood for TCR sequencing was collected from all dose cohorts at baseline, on cycle 4 day 1, and on cycle 7 day 1. The samples were taken from a phase I, first-in-human, multicenter, open-label dose-escalation trial of ivuxolimab. Adults with locally advanced or metastatic melanoma, renal cell carcinoma, hepatocellular carcinoma or head and neck squamous cell carcinoma were enrolled in the trial. Before TCR sequencing, CD4+ and CD8+ T cells were separately sorted from peripheral blood. For sequencing of the TCRbeta CDR3 region, genomic DNA was extracted from the sorted cells. TCRbeta CDR3 regions were sequenced using the immunoSEQ Assay. Sourced from immuneACCESS, this table was stored by TCRdb with only in-frame sequences that have V and J called. A share of the clones is absent; for the studies checked, an unresolved V gene accounts for under half, and the remainder has no known explanation. The sample profile shows 80,000 to 100,000 clones; approximately 90% of them were found once. The top ten hold 0.33% of the sample.

In the case of this clone: Which antigen it targets is not known. Base qualities are not at hand, and no much larger clone is one base apart.

The TCR was taken from an adult with an advanced solid tumor such as melanoma, head and neck, liver or kidney cancer. The starting material was CD4+ or CD8+ T cells sorted from blood, obtained in a trial of the OX40 agonist ivuxolimab.

DNA sequence: TGTGCCAGCAGCTCGGACTTAGATTCCTACGAGCAGTACTTC. Protein translation: CASSSDLDSYEQYF. The rearranged chain carries TRBV7-2 and TRBJ2-7; D gene: possibly TRBD2, on 5 matching bases. V is shortened by 4 bases, J by 1 base, and the region joining them spans 11 bases. The CDR3 covers 14 residues, taking in both the cysteine and the phenylalanine. CDR3 DNA only is kept here, 42 bases in frame from base 1. The germline V gene gives CDR1 as SGHTA and CDR2 as FQGNSA.